These T cell receptor beta chains were read from a single sample in a study of blood T cell repertoires in COVID-19. Using immunoSEQ multiplex PCR, the repertoire was profiled, and TCRdb retains in-frame clones only, with some absent. The sample lists over 60,000 clones, roughly 92% seen once, with approximately 6.2% in the top ten. Sequenced: peripheral blood. All receptors come from a human donor in a cohort sampled during active COVID-19. Both conserved end residues are part of each CDR3. D genes are given only for firm matches. Only part of the rows carry a size: once, few, many, or a class if the clone is expanded.

D gene	clone size	V gene	J gene	CDR3 length	CDR3 protein	CDR3 DNA
TRBD2	NA	TRBV7-8	TRBJ2-1	19	CASSTGARTSGGRGNEQFF	TGTGCCAGCAGCACCGGAGCCCGGACTAGCGGGGGGCGGGGCAATGAGCAGTTCTTC
TRBD1	once	TRBV2	TRBJ2-3	17	CATRPGTGEGGTDTQYF	TGTGCCACCCGTCCCGGGACAGGGGAGGGGGGCACAGATACGCAGTATTTT
NA	NA	TRBV6-6	TRBJ2-1	15	CASKVWQGGYNEQFF	TGTGCCAGCAAGGTTTGGCAGGGAGGCTACAATGAGCAGTTCTTC
NA	NA	TRBV6-6	TRBJ2-7	15	CASSYAPTLAYEQYF	TGTGCCAGCAGTTATGCCCCCACACTAGCCTACGAGCAGTACTTC
NA	NA	TRBV6-4	TRBJ1-1	14	CASSLDSMNTEAFF	TGTGCCAGCAGTCTGGACAGCATGAACACTGAAGCTTTCTTT
NA	NA	TRBV21-1	TRBJ1-5	14	CASSKWQGAQPQHF	TGTGCCAGCAGCAAATGGCAGGGGGCTCAGCCCCAGCATTTT
TRBD1	few	TRBV6-4	TRBJ1-5	15	CASSDQTGGNQPQHF	TGTGCCAGCAGTGACCAGACAGGGGGCAATCAGCCCCAGCATTTT
NA	NA	TRBV6-6	TRBJ2-2	15	CASSHRRRDTGELFF	TGTGCCAGCAGTCACCGCCGCCGGGACACCGGGGAGCTGTTTTTT
NA	NA	TRBV12-3/TRBV12-4	TRBJ2-7	11	CASSQSYEQYF	TGTGCCAGCAGTCAATCCTACGAGCAGTACTTC
TRBD1	NA	TRBV9	TRBJ2-6	17	CANTQGQGAGGANVLTF	TGTGCCAACACGCAGGGACAGGGGGCAGGAGGGGCCAACGTCCTGACTTTC
NA	NA	TRBV6-1	TRBJ2-3	13	CASSERRGDTQYF	TGTGCCAGCAGTGAAAGGCGCGGAGATACGCAGTATTTT
TRBD1	NA	TRBV3-1/TRBV3-2	TRBJ2-7	15	CASSQGQGATYEQYF	TGTGCCAGCAGCCAAGGACAGGGGGCTACCTACGAGCAGTACTTC
NA	NA	TRBV19	TRBJ2-5	13	CASSSGSQETQYF	TGTGCCAGTAGTAGCGGCAGCCAAGAGACCCAGTACTTC
NA	NA	TRBV5-5	TRBJ2-1	13	CASSWGLYNEQFF	TGTGCCAGCAGCTGGGGACTTTACAATGAGCAGTTCTTC
TRBD2	NA	TRBV9	TRBJ2-1	15	CASSSGLGNYNEQFF	TGTGCCAGCAGCTCGGGACTAGGGAATTACAATGAGCAGTTCTTC
NA	NA	TRBV4-3	TRBJ2-7	13	CASSQVQGFEQYF	TGCGCCAGCAGCCAAGTACAGGGTTTCGAGCAGTACTTC
NA	NA	TRBV7-2	TRBJ2-1	11	CASSLDLRQFF	TGTGCCAGCAGCTTAGACTTGAGGCAGTTCTTC
NA	NA	TRBV19	TRBJ1-2	18	CASSKSWRGRVVNYGYTF	TGTGCCAGTAGTAAATCCTGGAGGGGAAGAGTTGTAAACTATGGCTACACCTTC
NA	NA	TRBV19	TRBJ2-7	12	CASRDSRYEQYF	TGTGCCAGTCGGGACTCCCGCTACGAGCAGTACTTC
TRBD2	NA	TRBV7-2	TRBJ2-1	12	CASSSFAGGLVF	TGTGCCAGCAGCTCCTTCGCGGGGGGGCTAGTCTTC
NA	NA	TRBV15	TRBJ2-5	15	CATSRDVVAAETQYF	TGTGCCACCAGCAGAGATGTTGTGGCGGCGGAGACCCAGTACTTC
NA	NA	TRBV6-1	TRBJ2-7	11	CASSEGAEQYF	TGTGCCAGCAGTGAGGGGGCCGAGCAGTACTTC
TRBD1	NA	TRBV6-6	TRBJ1-5	12	CASSWDSQPQHF	TGTGCCAGCAGTTGGGACAGTCAGCCCCAGCATTTT
TRBD1	NA	TRBV7-2	TRBJ1-5	15	CASSLRGGQQTPQHF	TGTGCCAGCAGCTTAAGAGGGGGACAGCAGACTCCCCAGCATTTT
NA	NA	TRBV6-5	TRBJ2-3	13	CASTPSSVGSQYF	TGTGCCAGCACCCCGAGTAGCGTGGGTTCGCAGTATTTT
NA	NA	TRBV30	TRBJ2-1	16	CAWSVTGSGPYNEQFF	TGTGCCTGGAGTGTAACGGGGAGCGGACCCTACAATGAGCAGTTCTTC
TRBD1	NA	TRBV10-3	TRBJ1-2	15	CAISETPGQGAGYTF	TGTGCCATCAGTGAAACCCCGGGACAGGGGGCTGGCTACACCTTC
TRBD1	NA	TRBV27	TRBJ1-4	14	CASSDDRGEGKLFF	TGTGCCAGCAGCGACGACAGGGGGGAAGGAAAACTGTTTTTT
NA	NA	TRBV10-2	TRBJ1-2	11	CASSVSYGYTF	TGCGCCAGCAGTGTGAGTTATGGCTACACCTTC
NA	NA	TRBV15	TRBJ2-3	15	CATSGRGDSTDTQYF	TGTGCCACCAGCGGGAGGGGGGACAGCACAGATACGCAGTATTTT
NA	NA	TRBV4-2	TRBJ2-1	17	CASSQGASGTRGDEQFF	TGTGCCAGCAGCCAGGGGGCTAGCGGTACCCGAGGGGATGAGCAGTTCTTC
NA	NA	TRBV4-2	TRBJ1-3	16	CASSRGLAASGNTIYF	TGTGCCAGCAGCCGCGGGCTTGCGGCGAGTGGGAACACCATATATTTT
NA	NA	TRBV6-5	TRBJ1-1	15	CASSVIGGVNTEAFF	TGTGCCAGCAGCGTAATTGGGGGGGTGAACACTGAAGCTTTCTTT
TRBD1	NA	TRBV24-1	TRBJ1-3	15	CATSDGQGSGNTIYF	TGTGCCACCAGTGACGGACAGGGTTCTGGAAACACCATATATTTT